Reported below is one TCR beta chain. The record originates from a study of blood T cells in healthy people across ages. Primers used in a second PCR of roughly 6 to 11 cycles were a sample-barcoded 5' primer and a J-beta primer mix. One entry per CDR3 protein results from TCRdb running MiXCR on the 5' RACE reads. The table shows hundreds of thousands of distinct CDR3 sequences, with roughly half occurring only once. V lost 5 bases, J lost 0 bases, and 7 bases stayed unmatched. Germline V gives CDR1 SEHNR, CDR2 FQNEAQ (reference sequence). CDR3 length: 17 amino acids. This receptor was obtained from a woman of 80 years or more in good health. Material for sequencing was blood. The chain links TRBV7-9 to TRBJ1-5, with 10 nucleotides matching TRBD1. The CDR3: CASSRWTGGYSNQPQHF. DNA for the CDR3: TGTGCCAGCAGCAGATGGACAGGGGGATATAGCAATCAGCCCCAGCATTTT.